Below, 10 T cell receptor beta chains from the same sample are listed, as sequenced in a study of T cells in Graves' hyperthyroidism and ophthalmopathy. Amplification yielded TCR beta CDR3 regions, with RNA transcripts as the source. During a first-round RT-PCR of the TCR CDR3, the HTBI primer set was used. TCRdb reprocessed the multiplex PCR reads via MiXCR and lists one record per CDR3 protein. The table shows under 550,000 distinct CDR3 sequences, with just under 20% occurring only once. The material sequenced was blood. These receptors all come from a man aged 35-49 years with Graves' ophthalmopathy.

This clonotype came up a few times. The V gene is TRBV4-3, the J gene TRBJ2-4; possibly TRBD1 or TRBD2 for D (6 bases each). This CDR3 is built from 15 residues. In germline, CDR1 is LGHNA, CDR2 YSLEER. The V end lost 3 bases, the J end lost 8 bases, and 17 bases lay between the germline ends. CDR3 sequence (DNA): TGCGCCAGCAGCCAGCAAAGGGGGGAGCTTGACATTCAGTACTTC. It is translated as CASSQQRGELDIQYF.

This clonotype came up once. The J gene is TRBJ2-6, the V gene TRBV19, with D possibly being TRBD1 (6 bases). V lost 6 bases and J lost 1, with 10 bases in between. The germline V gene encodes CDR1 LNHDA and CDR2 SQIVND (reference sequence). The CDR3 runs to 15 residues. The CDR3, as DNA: TGTGCCAGTAGACTTGGGACATCTGGGGCCAACGTCCTGACTTTC. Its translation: CASRLGTSGANVLTF.

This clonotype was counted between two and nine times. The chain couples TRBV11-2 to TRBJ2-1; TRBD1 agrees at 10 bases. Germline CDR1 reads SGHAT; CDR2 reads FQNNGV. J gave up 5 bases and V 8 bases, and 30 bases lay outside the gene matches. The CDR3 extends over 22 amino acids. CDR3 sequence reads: CASSLSFPTGTGVRSANNEQFF. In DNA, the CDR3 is TGTGCCAGCTCACTCTCCTTTCCTACCGGGACAGGGGTTCGGTCGGCGAACAATGAGCAGTTCTTC.

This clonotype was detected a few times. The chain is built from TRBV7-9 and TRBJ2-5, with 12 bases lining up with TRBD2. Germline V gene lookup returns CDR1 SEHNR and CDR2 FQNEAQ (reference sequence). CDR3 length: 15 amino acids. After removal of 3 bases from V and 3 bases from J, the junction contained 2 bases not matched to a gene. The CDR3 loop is CASSLRTSGKETQYF. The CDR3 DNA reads TGTGCCAGCAGCTTGAGGACTAGCGGGAAAGAGACCCAGTACTTC. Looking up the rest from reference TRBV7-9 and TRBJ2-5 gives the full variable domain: DTGVSQNPRHKITKRGQNVTFRCDPISEHNRLYWYRQTLGQGPEFLTYFQNEAQLEKSRLLSDRFSAERPKGSFSTLEIQRTEQGDSAMYLCASSLRTSGKETQYFGPGTRLLVL.

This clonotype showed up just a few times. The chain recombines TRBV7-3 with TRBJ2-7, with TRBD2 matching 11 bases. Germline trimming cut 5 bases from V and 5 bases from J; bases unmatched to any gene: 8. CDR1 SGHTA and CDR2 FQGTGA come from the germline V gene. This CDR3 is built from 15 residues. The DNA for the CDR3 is TGTGCCAGCAGCAGCCTTGGGACTAGCGGAGACGAGCAGTACTTC. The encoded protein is CASSSLGTSGDEQYF.

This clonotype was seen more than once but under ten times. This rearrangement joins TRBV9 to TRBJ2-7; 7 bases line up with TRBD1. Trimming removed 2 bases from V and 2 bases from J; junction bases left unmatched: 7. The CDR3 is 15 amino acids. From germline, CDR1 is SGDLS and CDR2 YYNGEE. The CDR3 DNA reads TGTGCCAGCAGCGTCTCTTCAGGGGGTCCCTACGAGCAGTACTTC. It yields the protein CASSVSSGGPYEQYF.

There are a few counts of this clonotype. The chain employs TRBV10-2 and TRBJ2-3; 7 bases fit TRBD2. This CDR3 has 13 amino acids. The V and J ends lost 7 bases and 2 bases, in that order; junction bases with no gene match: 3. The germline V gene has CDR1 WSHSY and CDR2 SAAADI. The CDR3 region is CASMGGSTDTQYF. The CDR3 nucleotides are TGCGCCAGCATGGGGGGGTCCACAGATACGCAGTATTTT.

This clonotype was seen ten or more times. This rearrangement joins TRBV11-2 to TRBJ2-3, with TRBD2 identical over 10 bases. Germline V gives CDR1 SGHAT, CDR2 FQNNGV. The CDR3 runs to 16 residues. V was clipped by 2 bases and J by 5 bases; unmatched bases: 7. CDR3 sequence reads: CASSLLSGGLLDTQYF. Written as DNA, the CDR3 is TGTGCCAGCAGCTTACTTAGCGGGGGGTTGTTAGATACGCAGTATTTT.

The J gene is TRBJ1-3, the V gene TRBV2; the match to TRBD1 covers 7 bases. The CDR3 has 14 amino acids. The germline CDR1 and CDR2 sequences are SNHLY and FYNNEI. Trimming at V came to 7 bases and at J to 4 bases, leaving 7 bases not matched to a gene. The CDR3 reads CASIEGARGNTIYF. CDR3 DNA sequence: TGTGCCAGCATTGAGGGGGCTCGGGGAAACACCATATATTTT.

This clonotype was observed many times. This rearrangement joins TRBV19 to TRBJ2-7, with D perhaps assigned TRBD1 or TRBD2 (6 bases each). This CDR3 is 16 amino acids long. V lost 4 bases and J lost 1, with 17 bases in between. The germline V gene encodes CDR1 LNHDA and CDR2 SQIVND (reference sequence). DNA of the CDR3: TGTGCCAGTAGTACGAGGACCCGGAGGGGGTCCTACGAGCAGTACTTC. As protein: CASSTRTRRGSYEQYF.